Sequencing of this TCR beta chain was carried out in a study of T cell repertoires in cytomegalovirus infection. At the level of the study: Indications came from public TCR beta signatures; they pointed to CMV infection and to a matching HLA type. General study findings and limits: HLA-C-restricted CMV clonotypes gave the most frequent clonotype in two of eight donors.

In this sample, this clonotype turned up many times. Its matching antigen is unknown. From the reads, TCRdb called clonotypes with MiXCR, one entry per CDR3 protein. The sample lists fewer than 70,000 distinct CDR3 sequences, under 30% occurring once. The germline V gene has CDR1 SNHLY and CDR2 FYNNEI. The CDR3 is 11 residues long. Trimming left V 1 base short and J 7 bases short, with 5 bases between. This chain links TRBV2 with TRBJ2-7; D is ambiguous. This receptor was identified in a human donor in good health (CMV status not recorded). Some clones in this sample may be carry-over from other donors' samples. The starting material was CD8+ T cells from cultured PBMCs, obtained from culture after CMV antigen stimulation. In DNA form, the CDR3 reads TGTGCCAGCAGTGAAGAACTGGAGCAGTACTTC. It yields the protein CASSEELEQYF.